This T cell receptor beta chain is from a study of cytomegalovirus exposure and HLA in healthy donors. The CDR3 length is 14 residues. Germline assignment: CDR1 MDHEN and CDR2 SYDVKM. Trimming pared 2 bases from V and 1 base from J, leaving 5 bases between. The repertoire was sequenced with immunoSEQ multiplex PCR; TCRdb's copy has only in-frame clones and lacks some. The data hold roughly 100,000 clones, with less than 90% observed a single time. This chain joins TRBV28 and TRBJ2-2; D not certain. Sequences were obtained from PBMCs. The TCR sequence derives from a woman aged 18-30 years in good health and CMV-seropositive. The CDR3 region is CASSLDKNTGELFF. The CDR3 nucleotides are TGTGCCAGCAGTTTAGACAAGAACACCGGGGAGCTGTTTTTT.